This TCR beta chain derives from a study of blood T cell repertoires in COVID-19. In the study overall: COVID-19 samples, acute and convalescent, were from the United States, Italy and Spain. Sample material is recorded as cDNA or gDNA derived from T cells, B-cell-depleted T cells, or PBMCs.

In the source study's methods: Amplification with reference gene primers provided the estimates of nucleated cell counts. Clones were read by immunoSEQ multiplex PCR, and TCRdb kept only the in-frame ones, dropping some. The DNA was the basis for D and trimming; V, J and clone size are from that table. The table includes some 220,000 clones, about four fifths detected once. The CDR3 spans 15 residues. Germline CDR1 LGHNA, CDR2 YNFKEQ. Trimming at V came to 4 bases and at J to 7 bases, leaving 9 bases not matched to a gene. The sample was peripheral blood. J is TRBJ1-4 and V is TRBV4-2; 7 bases are shared with TRBD1. This sequence originates from a woman in her fifties or sixties with acute or convalescent COVID-19. DNA for the CDR3: TGTGCCAGCAGCCCTTCGCCAGGGGGGAGTGAAAAACTGTTTTTT. This gives the protein CASSPSPGGSEKLFF.